This TCR beta chain was obtained from a study of long-term antiretroviral therapy in people with HIV. This clone was recorded only once. What it binds is unknown. Researchers report immunoSEQ v3.0 was run at survey level. Clones were sequenced by immunoSEQ multiplex PCR, and TCRdb holds only the in-frame ones, with some missing. The repertoire holds approximately 30,000 clones, 95% to 98% seen once, with 1.5% to 2% in the top ten. V lost 1 base to trimming and J lost 7 bases, with 13 bases between them. Germline lookup yields CDR1 MNHEY and CDR2 SVGAGI. CDR3 length: 14 residues. Study-wide points: ART adherence was not documented, and neither viral resistance nor therapy changes had any data. Relative to control repertoires, HIV repertoires exhibited narrower CDR3 length ranges.

Sequencing used unsorted PBMCs, obtained 7.6 years after starting antiretroviral therapy. This receptor was taken from a man in his thirties or forties with HIV. The J gene is TRBJ1-1, the V gene TRBV6-5; D not resolved. The CDR3 DNA reads TGTGCCAGCAGTTACTTCTCTGGATCCGATGAAGCTTTCTTT. Translation gives CASSYFSGSDEAFF.